What follows describes a single T cell receptor (beta chain). The CDR3 runs to 15 residues. V lost 5 bases and J lost 11, with 23 bases in between. Germline CDR1 reads MNHEY; CDR2 reads SVGAGI. Here immunoSEQ multiplex PCR was the method, and the copy in TCRdb shows in-frame clones only, minus some. Of approximately 500,000 clones listed, 70% to 90% are singletons. The sample originates from a study of blood T cell repertoires in COVID-19. On the study more broadly: In each case, the material was cDNA or gDNA derived from T cells, B-cell-depleted T cells, or PBMCs.

The V and J genes are TRBV6-5 and TRBJ2-3, with TRBD2 as a possible D gene (6 bases). This receptor was obtained from a human donor in a cohort sampled during active COVID-19. Material: peripheral blood. The CDR3 is CASSPPGRLVGMQYF. As DNA, the CDR3 is TGTGCCAGCAGTCCCCCCGGGCGACTAGTTGGGATGCAGTATTTT.